One and the same sample provided the 27 T cell receptor beta chains below, sequenced in a study of memory CD4+ T cells and cytomegalovirus serostatus. Single viable CD3+CD4+CD8-CD45RO+ cells were sorted as the memory CD4+ T cells. The table came from immunoSEQ multiplex PCR; TCRdb's copy has only in-frame clones and leaves some out. Found here are about 56,000 clones, 70% to 75% of them singletons; the top ten hold around 2.7%. Sequenced sample: memory CD4+ T cells from blood. All receptors derive from an adult in good health and CMV-seropositive.

The chain has TRBV7-2 and TRBJ1-1, with 7 bases identical to TRBD1. V shed 6 bases, J shed 8 bases, and the junction held 9 bases outside the gene matches. The CDR3 has 13 amino acids. CDR1 SGHTA and CDR2 FQGNSA come from the germline V gene. This CDR3 reads CASSPQGLLEAFF. The CDR3 region has the DNA TGTGCCAGCAGTCCACAGGGGTTGTTGGAAGCTTTCTTT.

This clone was counted only a few times. The chain couples TRBV15 to TRBJ1-4; D uncertain. V lost 1 base and J 8 bases, leaving 14 bases between the germline ends. The germline CDR1 and CDR2 sequences are LNHNV and YYDKDF (reference sequence). The CDR3 has 15 residues. CDR3 coding DNA: TGTGCCACCAGCAGAGGGTTGGGGAGTTTAGAAAAACTGTTTTTT. Amino acids: CATSRGLGSLEKLFF.

The chain joins TRBV5-1 to TRBJ1-2; TRBD1 might be the D (5 bases). Per germline, CDR1 SGHRS and CDR2 YFSETQ. This CDR3 has 14 residues. V lost 6 bases and J 8 bases, leaving 20 bases between the germline ends. The CDR3 region is CASIRDPREGGYTF. CDR3 sequence (DNA): TGCGCCAGCATCCGGGACCCTCGGGAGGGAGGCTACACCTTC.

This chain connects TRBV7-2 to TRBJ2-7, with D hard to call. CDR1 and CDR2 from the germline V gene are SGHTA and FQGNSA. Deletions cut 5 bases from V and 0 bases from J, with 14 bases between. CDR3 size: 15 residues. Here the CDR3 DNA reads TGTGCCAGCAGCGAAGCGCACAGCCTCTCCTACGAGCAGTACTTC. Its protein product is CASSEAHSLSYEQYF. Filled out from reference TRBV7-2 and TRBJ2-7, the complete variable domain reads GAGVSQSPSNKVTEKGKDVELRCDPISGHTALYWYRQSLGQGLEFLIYFQGNSAPDKSGLPSDRFSAERTGGSVSTLTIQRTQQEDSAVYLCASSEAHSLSYEQYFGPGTRLTVT.

The rearrangement links TRBV28 to TRBJ2-7, with 8 positions matching TRBD1. The CDR3 totals 14 residues. Trimming cost V 11 bases and J 3 bases; bases outside gene matches: 12. CDR1 and CDR2 from the germline V gene are MDHEN and SYDVKM. The CDR3 sequence: CAHGLGQELYEQYF. The CDR3, as DNA: TGTGCCCACGGTCTGGGACAGGAGCTCTACGAGCAGTACTTC.

This chain joins TRBV7-3 and TRBJ2-3; possibly TRBD2 for D (6 bases). Trimming removed 5 bases from V and 5 bases from J, with 14 bases in between. This CDR3 has 14 amino acids. CDR1 and CDR2 (germline): SGHTA, FQGTGA. As DNA, the CDR3 is TGTGCCAGCAGCCGGGGCGGGGCGGTAGATACGCAGTATTTT. Its protein is CASSRGGAVDTQYF.

This clone was counted once. V usage is TRBV28 and J usage is TRBJ2-7, with TRBD2 identical over 10 bases. Germline CDR1 MDHEN, CDR2 SYDVKM. The CDR3 has 14 residues. J lost 7 bases, V lost 6 bases, and 9 bases had no gene match. CDR3 coding DNA: TGTGCCAGCAGGAGCCCTAGCGGGAGTCATGAGCAGTACTTC. Protein product: CASRSPSGSHEQYF.

The V gene is TRBV7-8, the J gene TRBJ1-4; D is unclear. V was cut by 2 bases and J by 0 bases, with 10 bases left in between. The CDR3 consists of 16 residues. Germline CDR1 is SGHVS and CDR2 is FQNEAQ. The CDR3 DNA reads TGTGCCAGCAGCTTACGGCGAACAGCAACTAATGAAAAACTGTTTTTT. Protein product: CASSLRRTATNEKLFF. Looking up the rest from reference TRBV7-8 and TRBJ1-4 gives the full variable domain: GAGVSQSPRYKVAKRGQDVALRCDPISGHVSLFWYQQALGQGPEFLTYFQNEAQLDKSGLPSDRFFAERPEGSVSTLKIQRTQQEDSAVYLCASSLRRTATNEKLFFGSGTQLSVL.

This clone was recorded once. This sequence joins TRBV10-1 and TRBJ2-2; TRBD1 agrees at 8 bases. Germline loops: CDR1 WNHNN, CDR2 SYGVQD (reference sequence). CDR3 length equals 14 residues. V was clipped by 3 bases and J by 4 bases; unmatched bases: 1. The CDR3 is CASSDRGPTGELFF. The CDR3 nucleotides read TGCGCCAGCAGTGACAGGGGGCCCACCGGGGAGCTGTTTTTT.

J is TRBJ2-5 and V is TRBV2; D might be TRBD2 (5 bases). Trimming took 5 bases from V and 5 from J, leaving 12 bases between them. The CDR3 extends over 13 amino acids. Germline V gene sequence: CDR1 SNHLY, CDR2 FYNNEI. The CDR3 sequence: CASSNYGGETQYF. DNA for the CDR3: TGTGCCAGCAGTAATTATGGCGGGGAGACCCAGTACTTC.

This clone was counted a few times. V is TRBV2 and J is TRBJ2-2, with unresolved D. From germline, CDR1 is SNHLY and CDR2 FYNNEI. This CDR3 spans 11 amino acids. V was clipped by 6 bases and J by 6 bases, with 5 bases between them. This chain's CDR3 is CASRLAGELFF. CDR3 nucleotide sequence: TGTGCCAGCAGGTTAGCCGGGGAGCTGTTTTTT.

V gene TRBV4-3 combines with J gene TRBJ2-7; D is unresolved. CDR1 and CDR2 from the germline V gene are LGHNA and YSLEER. The CDR3 consists of 13 residues. The V gene lost 0 bases and the J gene lost 3 bases, with 6 bases spanning the gap. DNA of the CDR3: TGCGCCAGCAGCCAAGAACCTTACTACGAGCAGTACTTC. The encoded protein is CASSQEPYYEQYF.

The V and J genes are TRBV7-8 and TRBJ1-5; no clear D. CDR1 and CDR2 (germline): SGHVS, FQNEAQ. The CDR3 consists of 16 residues. Trimming pared 7 bases from V and 0 bases from J, leaving 16 bases between. CDR3 sequence (DNA): TGTGCCAGCACGTTGAGAAAAGTTAATAGCAATCAGCCCCAGCATTTT. Protein sequence: CASTLRKVNSNQPQHF.

This clone has more than one count but fewer than ten. The genes are TRBV19 and TRBJ1-5; D is ambiguous. The germline CDR1 and CDR2 sequences are LNHDA and SQIVND (reference sequence). Between the trimmed V and J ends, which lost 7 bases and 0 bases, there was a span of 10 bases. CDR3 length: 14 residues. CDR3 protein: CASTTDNSNQPQHF. The CDR3 bases are TGTGCCAGTACGACGGATAATAGCAATCAGCCCCAGCATTTT. The full variable domain, in which reference TRBV19 and TRBJ1-5 provide the parts outside the CDR3, is DGGITQSPKYLFRKEGQNVTLSCEQNLNHDAMYWYRQDPGQGLRLIYYSQIVNDFQKGDIAEGYSVSREKKESFPLTVTSAQKNPTAFYLCASTTDNSNQPQHFGDGTRLSIL.

The rearrangement joins TRBV19 to TRBJ1-2, with 9 bases identical to TRBD1. Trimming removed 3 bases from V and 5 bases from J; junction bases left unmatched: 7. The length of the CDR3 is 15 residues. Germline V gene data show CDR1 as LNHDA and CDR2 as SQIVND (reference sequence). As DNA, the CDR3 is TGTGCCAGTAGTATCACAGGGGGCGCCCTTTATGGCTACACCTTC. It codes for CASSITGGALYGYTF.

This chain uses TRBV9 with TRBJ2-3; tentatively, D is TRBD1 (5 bases). The CDR3 consists of 15 residues. Germline V lookup: CDR1 SGDLS, CDR2 YYNGEE. V lost 0 bases and J 0 bases, leaving 8 bases between the germline ends. The CDR3 region has the DNA TGTGCCAGCAGCGTAGGGACAACTAGCACAGATACGCAGTATTTT. Residues: CASSVGTTSTDTQYF.

The CDR3 DNA reads as TGTGCCAGCAGCTTAGGACTAGCGGGCACCGGGGAGCTGTTTTTT. It is translated as CASSLGLAGTGELFF. The genes are TRBV7-2 and TRBJ2-2; 10 nucleotides line up with TRBD2. The length of the CDR3 is 15 residues. CDR1 SGHTA and CDR2 FQGNSA come from the germline V gene. The ends lost 1 base at V and 4 bases at J; junction bases unmatched: 0.

This chain uses TRBV5-6 with TRBJ1-3, with no clear D. CDR1 and CDR2 from the germline V gene are SGHDT and YYEEEE. CDR3 length: 17 residues. Trimming pared 0 bases from V and 1 base from J, leaving 14 bases between. The CDR3 sequence is CASSLGTTGPSGNTIYF. CDR3 sequence (DNA): TGTGCCAGCAGCTTGGGAACGACCGGTCCTTCTGGAAACACCATATATTTT.

The chain employs TRBV5-1 and TRBJ1-1, with D tentatively TRBD1 (5 bases). The CDR3 sequence is 14 residues long. The germline V gene encodes CDR1 SGHRS and CDR2 YFSETQ. Deletions cut 0 bases from V and 2 bases from J, with 8 bases between. Here the CDR3 reads CASSLAGTNTEAFF. CDR3 bases: TGCGCCAGCAGCTTGGCGGGGACCAACACTGAAGCTTTCTTT. Full variable domain (outside the CDR3, taken from reference TRBV5-1 and TRBJ1-1): KAGVTQTPRYLIKTRGQQVTLSCSPISGHRSVSWYQQTPGQGLQFLFEYFSETQRNKGNFPGRFSGRQFSNSRSEMNVSTLELGDSALYLCASSLAGTNTEAFFGQGTRLTVV.

The chain joins TRBV19 to TRBJ1-1, with TRBD1 as a possible D gene (6 bases). CDR3 length: 13 residues. Germline-derived CDR1 and CDR2 are LNHDA and SQIVND (reference sequence). V was cut by 5 bases and J by 11 bases, with 18 bases left in between. CDR3 residues: CASSHLQGVEAFF. The CDR3 DNA reads TGTGCCAGTAGTCACCTACAGGGTGTTGAGGCTTTCTTT.

The chain uses TRBV7-7 and TRBJ2-1, with D possibly TRBD2 on 6 matching bases. The CDR3 has 14 residues. Trimming took off 1 base at V and 3 bases at J, with 7 bases between the two ends. Germline values: CDR1 SSHAT, CDR2 FNYEAQ (reference sequence). CDR3 sequence reads: CASSLGGNYNEQFF. The CDR3 nucleotides read TGTGCCAGCAGCTTAGGCGGGAACTACAATGAGCAGTTCTTC.

V gene TRBV27 combines with J gene TRBJ2-5; no reliable D call. In germline, CDR1 is MNHEY, CDR2 SMNVEV (reference sequence). V was shortened by 3 bases and J by 5 bases, with 13 bases between the two germline ends. The CDR3 sequence is 14 residues long. The DNA for the CDR3 is TGTGCCAGCAGTTTGCGACTTACCTCGGAGACCCAGTACTTC. It codes for CASSLRLTSETQYF.

The chain employs TRBV11-2 and TRBJ2-7; possibly TRBD1 or TRBD2 for D (5 bases each). Per the germline V gene, CDR1 is SGHAT and CDR2 is FQNNGV. This CDR3 has 14 residues. The germline V and J ends were trimmed by 1 base and 0 bases, with 7 bases remaining between them. The CDR3 loop is CASSLAGGSYEQYF. CDR3 in DNA: TGTGCCAGCAGCTTAGCTGGGGGCTCCTACGAGCAGTACTTC.

The V call is TRBV27, the J call TRBJ2-3, with 8 positions matching TRBD2. With 6 bases clipped from V and 2 bases from J, the junction kept 1 base outside the gene matches. Germline V lookup: CDR1 MNHEY, CDR2 SMNVEV (reference sequence). CDR3 size: 13 residues. The CDR3 coding sequence is TGTGCCAGCAGGACTAGCGACACAGATACGCAGTATTTT. Residues: CASRTSDTDTQYF.

The gene calls are TRBV7-9 and TRBJ1-3, with a possible D match to TRBD1 (6 bases). This CDR3 has 15 residues. Trimming took 5 bases from V and 2 from J, leaving 13 bases between them. Germline assignment: CDR1 SEHNR and CDR2 FQNEAQ (reference sequence). CDR3 region: CASSPTDRAGNTIYF. The CDR3 region has the DNA TGTGCCAGCAGCCCGACGGACAGAGCTGGAAACACCATATATTTT.

The V gene is TRBV30, the J gene TRBJ2-1, with D hard to call. Trimming removed 4 bases at V and 7 bases at J, with 8 bases between. The CDR3 has 11 residues. Germline V lookup: CDR1 GTSNPN, CDR2 SVGIG (reference sequence). CDR3: CAWNSVNEQFF. In DNA, the CDR3 is TGTGCCTGGAACAGCGTGAATGAGCAGTTCTTC.

This chain connects TRBV7-9 to TRBJ1-4; D is unclear. Trimming pared 3 bases from V and 0 bases from J, leaving 5 bases between. CDR3 length equals 14 residues. Germline CDR1 is SEHNR and CDR2 is FQNEAQ (reference sequence). DNA for the CDR3: TGTGCCAGCAGCTTTTCTGCAACTAATGAAAAACTGTTTTTT. It yields the protein CASSFSATNEKLFF.